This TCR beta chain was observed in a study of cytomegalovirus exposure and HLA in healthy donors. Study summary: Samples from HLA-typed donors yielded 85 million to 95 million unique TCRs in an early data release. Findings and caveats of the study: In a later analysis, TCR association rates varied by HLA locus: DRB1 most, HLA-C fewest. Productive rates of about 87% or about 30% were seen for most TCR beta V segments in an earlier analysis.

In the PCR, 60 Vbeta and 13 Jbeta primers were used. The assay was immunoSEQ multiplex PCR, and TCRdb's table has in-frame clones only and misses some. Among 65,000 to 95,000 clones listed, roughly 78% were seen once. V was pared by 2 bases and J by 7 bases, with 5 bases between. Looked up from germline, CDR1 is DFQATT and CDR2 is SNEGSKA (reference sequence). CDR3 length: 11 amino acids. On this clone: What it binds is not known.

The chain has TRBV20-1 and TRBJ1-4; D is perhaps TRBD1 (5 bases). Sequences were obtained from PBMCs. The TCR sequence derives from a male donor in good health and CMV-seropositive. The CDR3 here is CSARQGEKLFF. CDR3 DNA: TGCAGTGCTAGACAGGGTGAAAAACTGTTTTTT.